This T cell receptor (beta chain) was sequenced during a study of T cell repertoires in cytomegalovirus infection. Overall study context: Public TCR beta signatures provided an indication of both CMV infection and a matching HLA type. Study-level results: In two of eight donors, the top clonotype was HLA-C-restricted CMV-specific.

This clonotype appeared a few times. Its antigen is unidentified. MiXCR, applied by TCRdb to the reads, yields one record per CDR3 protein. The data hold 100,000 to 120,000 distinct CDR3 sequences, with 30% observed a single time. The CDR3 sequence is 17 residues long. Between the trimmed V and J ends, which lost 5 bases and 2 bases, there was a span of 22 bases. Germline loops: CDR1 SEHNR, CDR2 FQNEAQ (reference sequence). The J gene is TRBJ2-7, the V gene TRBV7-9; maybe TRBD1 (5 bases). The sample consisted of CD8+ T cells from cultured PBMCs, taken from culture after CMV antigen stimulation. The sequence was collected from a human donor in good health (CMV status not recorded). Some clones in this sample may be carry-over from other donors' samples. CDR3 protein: CASSRSPDIAGTYEQYF. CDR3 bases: TGTGCCAGCAGCCGCTCCCCGGACATAGCCGGCACCTACGAGCAGTACTTC.